The 6 T cell receptor beta chains below all came from one sample that was sequenced in a study of shared clonotypes between healthy human individuals. The protocol was immunoSEQ multiplex PCR, while the TCRdb copy is restricted to in-frame clones and leaves out a portion. Of over 2 million clones detected, approximately 95% appear once; the ten largest clones hold 0.85% to 1.3%. Terminally differentiated effector memory CD45RA+ cells were left out of the naive CD8 fraction, which was CD45RO-negative and positively selected for CCR7. The sample comprised naive CD8+ T cells sorted from blood. The receptors were gathered from a man younger than 35 in good health.

The V call is TRBV5-5, the J call TRBJ1-1; 7 bases line up with TRBD1. Trimming cost V 2 bases and J 4 bases; bases outside gene matches: 11. The CDR3 extends over 16 amino acids. Per the germline V gene, CDR1 is SGHKS and CDR2 is YYEKEE (reference sequence). The CDR3 nucleotides read TGTGCCAGCAGCTTTTTGACAGGGAGGCGGGGCACTGAAGCTTTCTTT. Translation gives CASSFLTGRRGTEAFF. The variable domain in full, with the rest retrieved from reference TRBV5-5 and TRBJ1-1, is DAGVTQSPTHLIKTRGQQVTLRCSPISGHKSVSWYQQVLGQGPQFIFQYYEKEERGRGNFPDRFSARQFPNYSSELNVNALLLGDSALYLCASSFLTGRRGTEAFFGQGTRLTVV.

The chain is built from TRBV10-3 and TRBJ2-7, with TRBD1 matching 9 bases. The CDR3 runs to 19 residues. Germline loops: CDR1 ENHRY, CDR2 SYGVKD. V shed 8 bases and J 2 bases; nucleotides not matched to a gene: 22. This chain's CDR3 is CAIAVVGQGSLKSPYEQYF. CDR3 DNA: TGTGCCATCGCTGTTGTGGGACAGGGCTCTCTTAAGTCTCCCTACGAGCAGTACTTC.

The V gene is TRBV6-5, the J gene TRBJ2-1; D may be TRBD1 or TRBD2 (5 bases each). The CDR3 is 16 residues long. Germline V gene sequence: CDR1 MNHEY, CDR2 SVGAGI. The ends were cut back, 0 bases at V and 5 bases at J, with 14 bases in the middle. CDR3 sequence reads: CASSYSVGELDNEQFF. The CDR3 nucleotides are TGTGCCAGCAGTTACTCCGTGGGGGAGCTAGACAATGAGCAGTTCTTC.

The J gene is TRBJ2-7, the V gene TRBV4-3; 7 bases agree with TRBD2. The CDR3 is 15 residues long. Germline trimming cut 0 bases from V and 3 bases from J; bases unmatched to any gene: 5. From germline, CDR1 is LGHNA and CDR2 YSLEER. Here the CDR3 DNA reads TGCGCCAGCAGCCAAGATGGCGGGAGCTTCTACGAGCAGTACTTC. Translated, it gives CASSQDGGSFYEQYF.

The V gene is TRBV12-5, the J gene TRBJ2-5; no firm D call. V shed 6 bases and J shed 0 bases, with 14 bases lying between them. The CDR3 is 15 amino acids. Germline CDR1 LGHNT, CDR2 FRNRAP. CDR3 coding DNA: TGTGCTAGTGGCCTCGGCGTGGGGTACCAAGAGACCCAGTACTTC. This sequence encodes CASGLGVGYQETQYF.

This sequence joins TRBV27 and TRBJ1-6, with D hard to call. The V end was cut by 2 bases, the J end by 6 bases, with 8 bases between. CDR1 and CDR2 from the germline V gene are MNHEY and SMNVEV (reference sequence). This CDR3 spans 14 amino acids. CDR3 nucleotide sequence: TGTGCCAGCAGTTTACTCGGGAGTAATTCACCCCTCCACTTT. Protein: CASSLLGSNSPLHF.